What follows is one T cell receptor beta chain and its context. Antigen specificity is unknown. Germline lookup yields CDR1 DFQATT and CDR2 SNEGSKA (reference sequence). V lost 4 bases and J lost 1, with 13 bases in between. CDR3 size: 14 residues. One entry per CDR3 protein results from TCRdb running MiXCR on the 5' RACE reads. The sample carries some 1,700,000 distinct CDR3 sequences, less than 40% recorded once. The data were obtained in a study of identical twins. All donors were healthy, and all were Caucasian. General observations from the study: Within cord blood, abundant beta clonotypes carried fewer insertions, but memory repertoires showed no such trend. Compared with models, monozygotic twins showed more out-of-frame TCR alpha sharing. Invariant MAIT and iNKT cells are populations that could partly confound zero-insertion analyses.

The sequenced sample was cord blood. The chain recombines TRBV20-1 with TRBJ1-1; maybe TRBD1 (6 bases). This receptor was obtained from a newborn girl in good health. This CDR3 is CSAIRGGGNTEAFF. CDR3 DNA sequence: TGCAGTGCTATACGTGGGGGCGGGAACACTGAAGCTTTCTTT.